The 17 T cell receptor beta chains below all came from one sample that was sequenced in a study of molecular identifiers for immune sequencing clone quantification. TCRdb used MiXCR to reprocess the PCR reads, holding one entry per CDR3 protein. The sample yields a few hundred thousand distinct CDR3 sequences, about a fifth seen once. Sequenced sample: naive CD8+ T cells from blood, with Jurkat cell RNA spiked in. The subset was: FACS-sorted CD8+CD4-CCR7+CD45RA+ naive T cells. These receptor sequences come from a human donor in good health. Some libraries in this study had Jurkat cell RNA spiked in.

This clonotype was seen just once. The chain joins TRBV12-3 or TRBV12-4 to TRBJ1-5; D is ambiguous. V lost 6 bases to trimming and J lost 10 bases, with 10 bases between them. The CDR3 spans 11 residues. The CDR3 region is CASSQDAPQHF. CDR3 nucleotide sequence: TGTGCCAGCAGCCAGGATGCCCCCCAGCATTTT.

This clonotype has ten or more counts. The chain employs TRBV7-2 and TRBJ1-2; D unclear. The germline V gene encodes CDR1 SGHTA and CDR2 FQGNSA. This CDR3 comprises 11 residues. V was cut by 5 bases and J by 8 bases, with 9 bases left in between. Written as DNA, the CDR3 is TGTGCCAGCAGCACCATGCAAGGCTACACCTTC. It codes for CASSTMQGYTF.

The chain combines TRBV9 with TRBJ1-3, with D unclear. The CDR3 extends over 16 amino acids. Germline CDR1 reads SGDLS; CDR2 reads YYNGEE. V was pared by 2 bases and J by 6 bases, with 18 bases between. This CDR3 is CASSVGNDYWQNTIYF. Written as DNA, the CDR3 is TGTGCCAGCAGCGTGGGGAATGACTACTGGCAAAACACCATATATTTT.

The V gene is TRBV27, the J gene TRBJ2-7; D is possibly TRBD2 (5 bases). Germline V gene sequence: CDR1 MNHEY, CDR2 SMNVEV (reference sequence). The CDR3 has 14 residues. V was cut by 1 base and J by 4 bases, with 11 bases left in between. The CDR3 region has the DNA TGTGCCAGCAGTTTATTAGCGTCGCAGTACGAGCAGTACTTC. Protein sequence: CASSLLASQYEQYF.

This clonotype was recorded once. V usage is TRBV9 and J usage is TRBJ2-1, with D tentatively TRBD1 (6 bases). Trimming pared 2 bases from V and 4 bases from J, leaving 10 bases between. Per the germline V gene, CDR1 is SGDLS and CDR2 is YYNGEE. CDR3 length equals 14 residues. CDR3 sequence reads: CASSVEDSYNEQFF. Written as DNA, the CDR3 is TGTGCCAGCAGCGTCGAGGACAGTTACAATGAGCAGTTCTTC.

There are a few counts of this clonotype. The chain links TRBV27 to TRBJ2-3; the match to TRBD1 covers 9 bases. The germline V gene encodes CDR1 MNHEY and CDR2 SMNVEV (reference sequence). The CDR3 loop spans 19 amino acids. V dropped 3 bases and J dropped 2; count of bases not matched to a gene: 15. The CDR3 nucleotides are TGTGCCAGCAGTTTCTGGGGGACAGGGCACCCAGAGAACACAGATACGCAGTATTTT. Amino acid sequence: CASSFWGTGHPENTDTQYF.

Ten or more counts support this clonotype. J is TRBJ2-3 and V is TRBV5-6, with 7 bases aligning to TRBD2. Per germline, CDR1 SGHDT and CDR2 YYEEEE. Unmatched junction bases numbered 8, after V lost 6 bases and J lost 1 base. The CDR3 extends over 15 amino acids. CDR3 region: CASTPRSGGTDTQYF. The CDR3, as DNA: TGTGCCAGCACACCTCGGAGCGGGGGCACAGATACGCAGTATTTT.

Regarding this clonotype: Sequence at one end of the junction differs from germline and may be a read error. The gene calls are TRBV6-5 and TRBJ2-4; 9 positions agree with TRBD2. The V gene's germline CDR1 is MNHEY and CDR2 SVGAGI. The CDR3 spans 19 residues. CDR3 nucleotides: TGTGCCAGCAGTCACTCCCCTCCTGGGGAGCGGGGGGACCGAAACATTCAGTACTTC. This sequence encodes CASSHSPPGERGDRNIQYF.

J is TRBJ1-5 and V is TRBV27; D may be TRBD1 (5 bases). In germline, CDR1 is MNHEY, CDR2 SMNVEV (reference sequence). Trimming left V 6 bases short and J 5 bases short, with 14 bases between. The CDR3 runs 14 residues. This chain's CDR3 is CASSPTGQHQPQHF. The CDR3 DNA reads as TGTGCCAGCAGCCCGACGGGGCAACATCAGCCCCAGCATTTT.

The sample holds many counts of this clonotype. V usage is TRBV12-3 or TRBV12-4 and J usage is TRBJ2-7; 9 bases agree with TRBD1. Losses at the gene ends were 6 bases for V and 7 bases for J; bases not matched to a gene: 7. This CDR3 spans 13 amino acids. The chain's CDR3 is CASSPGQGGEQYF. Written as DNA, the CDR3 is TGTGCCAGCAGCCCGGGACAGGGAGGGGAGCAGTACTTC.

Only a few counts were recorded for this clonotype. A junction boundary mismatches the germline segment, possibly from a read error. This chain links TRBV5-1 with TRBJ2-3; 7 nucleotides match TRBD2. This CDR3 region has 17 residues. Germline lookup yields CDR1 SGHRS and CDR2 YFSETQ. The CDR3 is CASSLDPSETSTDTQYF. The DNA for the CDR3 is TGCGCCAGCAGCTTGGACCCTAGCGAGACTAGCACTGATACGCAGTATTTT.

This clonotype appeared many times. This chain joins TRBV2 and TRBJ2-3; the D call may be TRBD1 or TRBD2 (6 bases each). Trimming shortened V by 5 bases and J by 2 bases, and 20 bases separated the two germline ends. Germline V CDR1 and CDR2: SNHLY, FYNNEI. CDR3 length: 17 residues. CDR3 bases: TGTGCCAGCAGTTCACCCCTGCGGGACACAACCACAGATACGCAGTATTTT. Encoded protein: CASSSPLRDTTTDTQYF.

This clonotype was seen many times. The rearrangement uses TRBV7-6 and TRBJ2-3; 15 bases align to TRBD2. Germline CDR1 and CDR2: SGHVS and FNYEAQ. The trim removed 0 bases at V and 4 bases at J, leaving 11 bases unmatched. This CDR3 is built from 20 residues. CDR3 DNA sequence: TGTGCCAGCAGCTTAGCGGGGACATGGACTAGCGGGGGGGGCGCAGATACGCAGTATTTT. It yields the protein CASSLAGTWTSGGGADTQYF.

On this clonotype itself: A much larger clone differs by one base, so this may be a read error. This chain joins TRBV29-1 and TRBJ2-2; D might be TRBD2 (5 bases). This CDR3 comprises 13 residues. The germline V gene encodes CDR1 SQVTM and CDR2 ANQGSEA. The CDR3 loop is CSVGSSNTGEPFF. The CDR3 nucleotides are TGCAGCGTTGGTTCCTCGAACACCGGGGAGCCGTTTTTT.

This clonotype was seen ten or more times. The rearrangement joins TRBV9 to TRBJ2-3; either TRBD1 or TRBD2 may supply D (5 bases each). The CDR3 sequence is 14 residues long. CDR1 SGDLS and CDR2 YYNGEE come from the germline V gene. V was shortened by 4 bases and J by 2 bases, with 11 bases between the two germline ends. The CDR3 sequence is CASSLWDATDTQYF. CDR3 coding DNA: TGTGCCAGCAGCCTATGGGACGCCACAGATACGCAGTATTTT.

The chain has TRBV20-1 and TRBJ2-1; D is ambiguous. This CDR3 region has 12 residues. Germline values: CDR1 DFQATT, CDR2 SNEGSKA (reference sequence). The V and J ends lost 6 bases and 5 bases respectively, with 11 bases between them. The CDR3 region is CSASGQHNEQFF. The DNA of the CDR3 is TGCAGTGCCTCCGGGCAGCACAATGAGCAGTTCTTC.

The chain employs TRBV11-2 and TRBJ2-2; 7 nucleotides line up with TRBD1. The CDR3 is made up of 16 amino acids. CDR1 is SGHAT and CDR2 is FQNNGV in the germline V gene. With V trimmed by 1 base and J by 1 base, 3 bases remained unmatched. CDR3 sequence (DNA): TGTGCCAGCAGCTTAGTCAGGACAGGGAACACCGGGGAGCTGTTTTTT. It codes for CASSLVRTGNTGELFF.